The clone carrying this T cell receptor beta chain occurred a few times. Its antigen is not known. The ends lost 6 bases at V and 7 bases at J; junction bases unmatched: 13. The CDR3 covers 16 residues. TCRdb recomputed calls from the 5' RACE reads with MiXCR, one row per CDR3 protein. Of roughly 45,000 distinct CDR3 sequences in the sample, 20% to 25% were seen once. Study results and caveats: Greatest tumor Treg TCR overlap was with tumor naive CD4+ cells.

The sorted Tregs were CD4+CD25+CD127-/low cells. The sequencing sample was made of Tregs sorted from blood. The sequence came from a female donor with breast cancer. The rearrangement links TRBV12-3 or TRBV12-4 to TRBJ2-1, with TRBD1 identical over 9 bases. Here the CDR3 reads CASSYSGTGTKNEQFF. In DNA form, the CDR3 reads TGTGCCAGCAGCTACTCCGGGACAGGGACGAAAAATGAGCAGTTCTTC.